The 8 T cell receptor beta chains below come from one sample, sequenced in a study of shared clonotypes between healthy human individuals. Data came from immunoSEQ multiplex PCR; TCRdb stores just in-frame clones and leaves some out. The top ten clones hold approximately 1.5% of a sample with under 1,100,000 clones, around 74% of them seen once. The specimen was memory CD4+ T cells sorted from blood. Regarding subset: CD45RA-negative fraction. The receptor source for this set is a man aged 18 to 35 in good health.

The CDR3 region is CSGPLKETQYF. Here the CDR3 DNA reads TGCAGCGGACCACTAAAAGAGACCCAGTACTTC. The V and J genes are TRBV29-1 and TRBJ2-5; D gene unclear. Per germline, CDR1 SQVTM and CDR2 ANQGSEA. The germline V and J ends were trimmed by 7 bases and 3 bases, with 9 bases remaining between them. The CDR3 has 11 residues.

The chain recombines TRBV6-1 with TRBJ2-3, with a possible D match to TRBD2 (6 bases). V lost 4 bases and J lost 3, with 8 bases in between. Germline lookup yields CDR1 MNHNS and CDR2 SASEGT. The length of the CDR3 is 13 residues. CDR3 DNA sequence: TGTGCCAGCAGTGCGACTAGAACAGATACGCAGTATTTT. This codes for CASSATRTDTQYF.

The chain has TRBV14 and TRBJ1-2; D not resolved. This CDR3 contains 12 residues. Germline loops: CDR1 SGHDN, CDR2 FVKESK. V was clipped by 2 bases and J by 2 bases, with 3 bases between them. CDR3 sequence reads: CASSQRNYGYTF. In DNA, the CDR3 is TGTGCCAGCAGCCAACGGAACTATGGCTACACCTTC.

In the case of this clone: At one end, the junction sequence differs from germline, possibly due to a read error. J is TRBJ2-1 and V is TRBV7-7, with D possibly matching TRBD1 (5 bases). The CDR3 length is 16 residues. Germline V CDR1 and CDR2: SSHAT, FNYEAQ (reference sequence). The CDR3 coding sequence is TGTGCTAGCAGCTTAGGGGCAGGGAATACCTACAATGAGCAGTTCTTC. Translated: CASSLGAGNTYNEQFF.

This clone has a handful of counts. The V call is TRBV7-9, the J call TRBJ2-1, with D possibly matching TRBD2 (6 bases). The CDR3 runs 16 residues. V was pared by 4 bases and J by 6 bases, with 19 bases between. Germline lookup yields CDR1 SEHNR and CDR2 FQNEAQ (reference sequence). The CDR3 DNA reads TGTGCCAGCAGCTCATCCGGGACTTCAGGCGGCAATGAGCAGTTCTTC. Its protein is CASSSSGTSGGNEQFF.

The CDR3 region is CASSRQFSYEQYF. The CDR3 nucleotides are TGTGCCAGCAGTAGGCAATTCTCCTACGAGCAGTACTTC. The rearrangement links TRBV6-4 to TRBJ2-7; D is uncertain. Deletions cut 5 bases from V and 0 bases from J, with 8 bases between. This CDR3 is built from 13 residues. Germline V gene sequence: CDR1 MRHNA, CDR2 SNTAGT.

Notes on this clone: Distinct nucleotide sequences in the sample also encode this CDR3. The rearrangement uses TRBV27 and TRBJ1-4, with D unclear. This CDR3 spans 11 amino acids. Trimming removed 6 bases from V and 5 bases from J, with 4 bases in between. The germline CDR1 and CDR2 sequences are MNHEY and SMNVEV (reference sequence). The CDR3 DNA is TGTGCCAGCAGCTCGAATGAAAAACTGTTTTTT. Translated: CASSSNEKLFF.

This clone was seen a single time. The chain has TRBV6-1 and TRBJ2-7, with D unresolved. Trimming left V 1 base short and J 0 bases short, with 10 bases between. This CDR3 contains 15 residues. CDR1 and CDR2 from the germline V gene are MNHNS and SASEGT. CDR3 sequence reads: CASSEVQLSSYEQYF. As DNA, the CDR3 is TGTGCCAGCAGTGAAGTACAGCTTTCCTCCTACGAGCAGTACTTC.